One and the same sample provided the 6 T cell receptor beta chains below, sequenced in a study of shared T cell receptors in the human thymus. Sequencing used immunoSEQ multiplex PCR; TCRdb keeps in-frame clones, though not all of them. The sample yields about 660,000 clones, around 87% seen once. Another study also made use of these data, one on human thymus T cells.

The sequencing sample was made of thymocytes. The receptors come from a boy younger than two with a congenital heart defect.

The gene calls are TRBV15 and TRBJ2-7, with 7 positions matching TRBD1. The CDR3 extends over 16 amino acids. The trim removed 5 bases at V and 2 bases at J, leaving 12 bases unmatched. Germline-derived CDR1 and CDR2 are LNHNV and YYDKDF (reference sequence). The CDR3 DNA sequence: TGTGCCACCAGCGAGGGGGCAAACAAGCTACCCTACGAGCAGTACTTC. This encodes CATSEGANKLPYEQYF. Complete variable domain (other parts from reference TRBV15 and TRBJ2-7): DAMVIQNPRYQVTQFGKPVTLSCSQTLNHNVMYWYQQKSSQAPKLLFHYYDKDFNNEADTPDNFQSRRPNTSFCFLDIRSPGLGDTAMYLCATSEGANKLPYEQYFGPGTRLTVT.

This clone was counted a few times. The chain uses TRBV5-1 and TRBJ2-3; 9 nucleotides align to TRBD1. This CDR3 contains 19 residues. Germline CDR1 is SGHRS and CDR2 is YFSETQ. The V and J ends lost 1 base and 3 bases, in that order; junction bases with no gene match: 15. The CDR3 bases are TGCGCCAGCAGCTTGAATGCCGGGACAGGGTGGCGGGGTACAGATACGCAGTATTTT. It encodes CASSLNAGTGWRGTDTQYF.

V usage is TRBV13 and J usage is TRBJ2-1, with TRBD2 as a possible D gene (5 bases). With 5 bases removed from V and 1 base from J, the gap between germline ends came to 15 bases. The V gene's germline CDR1 is PRHDT and CDR2 FYEKMQ (reference sequence). This CDR3 comprises 16 residues. The CDR3, as DNA: TGTGCCAGCAGCCCCCACGGCCGAGGGTCCTACAATGAGCAGTTCTTC. Translation gives CASSPHGRGSYNEQFF.

On this clone: Other DNA variants within this sample encode the same CDR3. The rearrangement joins TRBV11-2 to TRBJ1-4, with 9 nucleotides matching TRBD1. The CDR3 runs to 14 residues. The V segment lost 5 bases and the J segment 6 bases; nucleotides outside the gene matches: 4. CDR1 SGHAT and CDR2 FQNNGV come from the germline V gene. The CDR3 protein is CASSRDREDEKLFF. As DNA, the CDR3 is TGTGCCAGCAGCCGGGACAGGGAGGATGAAAAACTGTTTTTT.

V gene TRBV12-5 combines with J gene TRBJ1-1, with 8 bases identical to TRBD1. The CDR3 spans 14 residues. Germline CDR1 reads LGHNT; CDR2 reads FRNRAP. V was clipped by 4 bases and J by 4 bases; unmatched bases: 5. CDR3 sequence: CASGWTGPGTEAFF. The DNA for the CDR3 is TGTGCTAGTGGTTGGACAGGGCCAGGCACTGAAGCTTTCTTT.

The chain recombines TRBV27 with TRBJ1-1; D unresolved. V was clipped by 2 bases and J by 5 bases, with 9 bases between them. The length of the CDR3 is 13 residues. CDR1 is MNHEY, CDR2 SMNVEV, per germline (reference sequence). The CDR3 protein is CASSLEGGTEAFF. DNA for the CDR3: TGTGCCAGCAGTTTAGAGGGTGGGACTGAAGCTTTCTTT.